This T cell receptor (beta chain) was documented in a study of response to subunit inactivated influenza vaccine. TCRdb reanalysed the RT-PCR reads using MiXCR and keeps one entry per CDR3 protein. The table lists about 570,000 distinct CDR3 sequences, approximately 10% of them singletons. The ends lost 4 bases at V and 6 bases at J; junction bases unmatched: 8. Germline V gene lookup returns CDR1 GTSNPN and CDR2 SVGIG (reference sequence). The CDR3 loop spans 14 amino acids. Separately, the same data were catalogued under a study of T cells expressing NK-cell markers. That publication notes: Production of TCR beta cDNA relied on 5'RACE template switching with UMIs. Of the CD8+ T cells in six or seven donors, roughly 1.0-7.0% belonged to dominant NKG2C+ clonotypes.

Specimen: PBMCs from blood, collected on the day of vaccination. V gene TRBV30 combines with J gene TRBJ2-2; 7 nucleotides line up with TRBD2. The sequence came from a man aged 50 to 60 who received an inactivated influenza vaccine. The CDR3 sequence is CAWKGGSVAGELFF. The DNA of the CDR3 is TGTGCCTGGAAGGGCGGGAGTGTCGCCGGGGAGCTGTTTTTT.